These 6 T cell receptor beta chains were sequenced from one sample in a study of shared clonotypes between healthy human individuals. The table came from immunoSEQ multiplex PCR; TCRdb's copy has only in-frame clones and leaves some out. The sample gives about 2.1 million clones, roughly 93% of which show up once; more than 1.5% is in the top ten. Naive CD8 cells lacked CD45RO and underwent positive selection for CCR7, leaving out terminally differentiated effector memory CD45RA+ cells. Sequencing used naive CD8+ T cells from PBMCs. These receptors all come from a man aged 18-30 years in good health. Some clones in this sample may be carry-over from other donors' samples.

The rearrangement uses TRBV4-3 and TRBJ2-1; the D gene is possibly TRBD2 (6 bases). The germline V gene has CDR1 LGHNA and CDR2 YSLEER. The CDR3 is 14 residues long. V was clipped by 4 bases and J by 2 bases, with 9 bases between them. The CDR3 DNA sequence: TGCGCCAGCAGCCCGCGGAGGGCCTACAATGAGCAGTTCTTC. This translates into CASSPRRAYNEQFF.

The chain recombines TRBV4-3 with TRBJ2-3; 7 nucleotides match TRBD2. The germline V gene encodes CDR1 LGHNA and CDR2 YSLEER. The V segment lost 0 bases and the J segment 6 bases; nucleotides outside the gene matches: 15. CDR3 length: 18 residues. The DNA of the CDR3 is TGCGCCAGCAGCCAAGATCCTATGAGGCGGGAGATTGCCGATACGCAGTATTTT. It yields the protein CASSQDPMRREIADTQYF.

This rearrangement joins TRBV7-9 to TRBJ1-2; D gene unclear. Germline CDR1 is SEHNR and CDR2 is FQNEAQ (reference sequence). Between the trimmed V and J ends, which lost 2 bases and 14 bases, there was a span of 30 bases. CDR3 length: 17 amino acids. This CDR3 is CASSLFGEPAWFGVRTF. Here the CDR3 DNA reads TGTGCCAGCAGCTTATTTGGGGAGCCGGCCTGGTTCGGCGTGAGGACCTTC.

The chain is built from TRBV28 and TRBJ2-7, with D possibly TRBD2 on 5 matching bases. This CDR3 has 16 amino acids. Germline V gene data show CDR1 as MDHEN and CDR2 as SYDVKM. Trimming removed 11 bases from V and 0 bases from J, with 23 bases in between. The CDR3 region has the DNA TGTGCCCCCAGACCCGAGGACTTCCGGAGCTCCTACGAGCAGTACTTC. This sequence encodes CAPRPEDFRSSYEQYF.

The chain has TRBV27 and TRBJ2-1; D is unresolved. The CDR3 is made up of 13 amino acids. Trimming removed 0 bases at V and 11 bases at J, with 11 bases between. Looked up from germline, CDR1 is MNHEY and CDR2 is SMNVEV (reference sequence). Here the CDR3 reads CASSLSPLSQQFF. The CDR3 DNA follows: TGTGCCAGCAGTTTATCGCCCCTAAGCCAGCAGTTCTTC.

The chain joins TRBV7-9 to TRBJ2-1; 13 nucleotides align to TRBD2. Germline CDR1 SEHNR, CDR2 FQNEAQ (reference sequence). With V trimmed by 5 bases and J by 6 bases, 4 bases remained unmatched. The CDR3 is 15 residues long. CDR3 DNA sequence: TGTGCCAGCAGCAAACTAGCGGGAGGGGCCAATGAGCAGTTCTTC. Translation gives CASSKLAGGANEQFF.